The 27 T cell receptor beta chains listed next were all sequenced from one sample in a study of blood T cell repertoires in COVID-19. Assay used: immunoSEQ multiplex PCR; TCRdb lists only in-frame clones, some missing. The sample lists around 140,000 clones, around 90% occurring once. The sample taken for sequencing was peripheral blood. Receptor source: a woman between 45 and 60 years old with acute or convalescent COVID-19.

V and J are TRBV2 and TRBJ2-3, with unresolved D. The V end was cut by 0 bases, the J end by 1 base, with 5 bases between. The CDR3 extends over 14 amino acids. Germline lookup yields CDR1 SNHLY and CDR2 FYNNEI. The CDR3 bases are TGTGCCAGCAGTGAAGCTCGGGGCACAGATACGCAGTATTTT. It specifies CASSEARGTDTQYF.

A note on this clone: Sequence at one end of the junction differs from germline and may be a read error. The CDR3 region has the DNA TGTGTCAGCAGCGGGGGGGAATTTTATCAGCCCCAGCATTTT. Translated: CVSSGGEFYQPQHF. The chain employs TRBV7-2 and TRBJ1-5, with a weak D call TRBD1 (5 bases). CDR1 and CDR2 from the germline V gene are SGHTA and FQGNSA. This CDR3 is built from 14 residues.

This clone was observed a handful of times. The sample contains more than one DNA sequence encoding this CDR3. The V gene is TRBV3-1 (or the pseudogene TRBV3-2), the J gene TRBJ1-2, with D tentatively TRBD1 (6 bases). The CDR3 has 13 amino acids. Germline CDR1 reads LGHDT; CDR2 reads YNNKEL (reference sequence). The V end was cut by 0 bases, the J end by 8 bases, with 10 bases between. CDR3 coding DNA: TGTGCCAGCAGCCAAGAGCCCAGGGGAGGCTACACCTTC. This gives the protein CASSQEPRGGYTF.

The CDR3 reads CASSQVVGTEAFF. The CDR3 bases are TGTGCCAGCAGCCAAGTGGTCGGGACTGAAGCTTTCTTT. The gene calls are TRBV3-1 (or the pseudogene TRBV3-2) and TRBJ1-1; D ambiguous. CDR3 length: 13 amino acids. V was pared by 1 base and J by 5 bases, with 8 bases between. Germline V gene data show CDR1 as LGHDT and CDR2 as YNNKEL (reference sequence).

The rearrangement joins TRBV2 to TRBJ2-7, with 11 nucleotides matching TRBD1. Losses at the gene ends were 3 bases for V and 1 base for J; bases not matched to a gene: 2. There are 15 residues in the CDR3. Per germline, CDR1 SNHLY and CDR2 FYNNEI. The CDR3 protein is CASSEWDRGSYEQYF. CDR3 nucleotides: TGTGCCAGCAGTGAGTGGGACAGGGGGTCCTACGAGCAGTACTTC.

This clone has just a few counts. The V gene is TRBV30, the J gene TRBJ2-5, with 11 bases fitting TRBD2. V dropped 1 base and J dropped 5; count of bases not matched to a gene: 6. The V gene's germline CDR1 is GTSNPN and CDR2 SVGIG (reference sequence). This CDR3 contains 15 residues. CDR3 nucleotide sequence: TGTGCCTGGAGTGCCGCTAGCGGGGGGCCGGAGACCCAGTACTTC. Encoded protein: CAWSAASGGPETQYF.

The V call is TRBV10-3, the J call TRBJ2-3; 7 positions match TRBD2. V was pared by 5 bases and J by 0 bases, with 2 bases of the junction left unmatched. The CDR3 is 14 amino acids. Germline-derived CDR1 and CDR2 are ENHRY and SYGVKD. DNA of the CDR3: TGTGCCATCAGTCGTAGCGGGAGCACAGATACGCAGTATTTT. Residues: CAISRSGSTDTQYF.

The chain recombines TRBV3-1 (or the pseudogene TRBV3-2) with TRBJ1-4, with 10 bases lining up with TRBD1. CDR3 length: 15 residues. Looked up from germline, CDR1 is LGHDT and CDR2 is YNNKEL (reference sequence). V shed 4 bases, J shed 6 bases, and the junction held 5 bases outside the gene matches. This CDR3 reads CASSPFGTGDEKLFF. The DNA for the CDR3 is TGTGCCAGCAGCCCTTTTGGGACAGGGGATGAAAAACTGTTTTTT.

As concerns this clone: A much more abundant neighbour one base away suggests this may be a read error. The chain joins TRBV6-5 to TRBJ1-1; TRBD1 is a possible D gene (6 bases). Germline assignment: CDR1 MNHEY and CDR2 SVGAGI. This CDR3 is 13 amino acids long. The germline V and J ends were trimmed by 6 bases and 0 bases, with 8 bases remaining between them. The CDR3 coding sequence is TGTGCCAGCAGCGGACAGATGAACACTGAAGCTTTCTTT. This sequence encodes CASSGQMNTEAFF.

CDR3 protein: CASSPGTGPHEQYF. The CDR3 coding sequence is TGTGCCAGCTCACCCGGGACAGGGCCCCACGAGCAGTACTTC. This chain connects TRBV18 to TRBJ2-7; TRBD1 matches 9 bases. Germline V gene data show CDR1 as KGHSH and CDR2 as LQKENI. Trimming cost V 3 bases and J 5 bases; bases outside gene matches: 5. CDR3 size: 14 residues.

The gene calls are TRBV4-1 and TRBJ2-2; possible D gene TRBD2, 5 bases. Germline CDR1 is MGHRA and CDR2 is YSYEKL. Trimming shortened V by 3 bases and J by 1 base, and 12 bases separated the two germline ends. This CDR3 has 16 amino acids. As DNA, the CDR3 is TGCGCCAGCAGCCAGGAGGTACCCCTGAACACCGGGGAGCTGTTTTTT. This sequence encodes CASSQEVPLNTGELFF.

The chain employs TRBV5-6 and TRBJ2-7; TRBD1 matches 9 bases. Trimming removed 3 bases from V and 4 bases from J; junction bases left unmatched: 5. CDR1 SGHDT and CDR2 YYEEEE come from the germline V gene. The CDR3 covers 14 residues. In nucleotides, the CDR3 is TGTGCCAGCAGCTGGACAGGGGCCCCTTACGAGCAGTACTTC. This sequence encodes CASSWTGAPYEQYF.

The chain employs TRBV7-9 and TRBJ1-1; D is perhaps TRBD1 (5 bases). Trimming shortened V by 2 bases and J by 5 bases, and 12 bases separated the two germline ends. CDR3 size: 14 residues. Germline CDR1 and CDR2: SEHNR and FQNEAQ (reference sequence). The CDR3 protein is CASSLTGVDTEAFF. Here the CDR3 DNA reads TGTGCCAGCAGCTTAACGGGGGTGGATACTGAAGCTTTCTTT.

The chain is built from TRBV9 and TRBJ2-3; TRBD2 matches at 11 bases. After removal of 2 bases from V and 6 bases from J, the junction contained 11 bases not matched to a gene. The CDR3 runs to 17 residues. Germline lookup yields CDR1 SGDLS and CDR2 YYNGEE. CDR3: CASSVPLAGGSKDTQYF. The CDR3, as DNA: TGTGCCAGCAGCGTTCCTCTAGCGGGAGGTTCGAAGGATACGCAGTATTTT.

This sequence joins TRBV7-2 and TRBJ1-4, with a possible D match to TRBD1 (5 bases). Trimming removed 5 bases from V and 0 bases from J, with 7 bases in between. The germline CDR1 and CDR2 sequences are SGHTA and FQGNSA. CDR3 length: 14 amino acids. The CDR3 region is CASSPGTTNEKLFF. CDR3 coding DNA: TGTGCCAGCAGCCCAGGGACAACTAATGAAAAACTGTTTTTT.

The chain recombines TRBV5-1 with TRBJ2-5; 7 bases fit TRBD2. Germline assignment: CDR1 SGHRS and CDR2 YFSETQ. The CDR3 consists of 13 residues. The V segment lost 7 bases and the J segment 1 base; nucleotides outside the gene matches: 4. CDR3 sequence (DNA): TGCGCCAGCGGTGGGACTACCCAAGAGACCCAGTACTTC. Encoded protein: CASGGTTQETQYF.

The chain recombines TRBV5-1 with TRBJ2-3, with 9 bases matching TRBD2. J lost 4 bases, V lost 2 bases, and 8 bases had no gene match. Germline CDR1 and CDR2: SGHRS and YFSETQ. The CDR3 sequence is 16 residues long. The CDR3 DNA reads as TGCGCCAGCAGCTTCCGAGCGGGAGGTACCCCAGATACGCAGTATTTT. Its protein is CASSFRAGGTPDTQYF.

This clone was seen only once. This chain links TRBV24-1 with TRBJ1-2; 8 positions agree with TRBD1. J was trimmed by 2 bases and V by 6 bases; bases with no gene match: 7. This CDR3 is 15 amino acids long. Germline values: CDR1 KGHDR, CDR2 SFDVKD. The DNA of the CDR3 is TGTGCCACCAGTCACCCTCGGACAGGGAACTATGGCTACACCTTC. This sequence encodes CATSHPRTGNYGYTF.

The V and J genes are TRBV7-9 and TRBJ1-4; 8 bases map to TRBD1. After removal of 5 bases from V and 7 bases from J, the junction contained 9 bases not matched to a gene. This CDR3 has 15 residues. The germline gives CDR1 SEHNR, CDR2 FQNEAQ (reference sequence). The CDR3 DNA reads TGTGCCAGCAGCCTGCTGACAGGGGAGGCTGAAAAACTGTTTTTT. It translates to CASSLLTGEAEKLFF.

The V gene is TRBV19, the J gene TRBJ1-2, with D perhaps TRBD1 (6 bases). The CDR3 is 15 residues long. The germline V gene encodes CDR1 LNHDA and CDR2 SQIVND (reference sequence). V lost 5 bases, J lost 4 bases, and 17 bases lay in between. Here the CDR3 reads CASSPGRGQLYGYTF. In DNA form, the CDR3 reads TGTGCCAGTAGTCCAGGGAGAGGACAGCTCTATGGCTACACCTTC.

The gene calls are TRBV19 and TRBJ2-7, with D perhaps matching TRBD1 (6 bases). V was clipped by 5 bases and J by 1 base, with 15 bases between them. This CDR3 region has 15 residues. The germline gives CDR1 LNHDA, CDR2 SQIVND (reference sequence). The CDR3 reads CASSLRTVDSYEQYF. The CDR3 DNA reads TGTGCCAGTAGTCTAAGGACAGTAGATTCCTACGAGCAGTACTTC.

The rearrangement links TRBV19 to TRBJ1-6; 8 positions match TRBD1. Germline CDR1 and CDR2: LNHDA and SQIVND (reference sequence). The V and J ends lost 5 bases and 9 bases, in that order; junction bases with no gene match: 9. This CDR3 is built from 15 residues. CDR3 sequence: CASSRTGNSVSPLHF. The CDR3 DNA follows: TGTGCCAGTAGTCGGACAGGGAACTCGGTTTCACCCCTCCACTTT. The full variable domain, in which reference TRBV19 and TRBJ1-6 provide the parts outside the CDR3, is DGGITQSPKYLFRKEGQNVTLSCEQNLNHDAMYWYRQDPGQGLRLIYYSQIVNDFQKGDIAEGYSVSREKKESFPLTVTSAQKNPTAFYLCASSRTGNSVSPLHFGNGTRLTVT.

The chain carries TRBV2 and TRBJ1-2; D gene uncertain. The CDR3 loop spans 13 amino acids. Trimming left V 4 bases short and J 4 bases short, with 10 bases between. The germline V gene encodes CDR1 SNHLY and CDR2 FYNNEI. Here the CDR3 reads CASSAQTFYGYTF. In DNA form, the CDR3 reads TGTGCCAGCAGTGCCCAGACTTTCTATGGCTACACCTTC.

This chain connects TRBV29-1 to TRBJ2-7; 8 bases are a match to TRBD1. Per germline, CDR1 SQVTM and CDR2 ANQGSEA. The trim removed 6 bases at V and 6 bases at J, leaving 10 bases unmatched. The CDR3 runs 13 residues. CDR3 region: CSVTLTGGGEQYF. CDR3 DNA: TGCAGCGTGACGCTAACAGGGGGAGGCGAGCAGTACTTC.

The V gene is TRBV11-2, the J gene TRBJ2-7; TRBD1 matches at 7 bases. After removal of 0 bases from V and 1 base from J, the junction contained 6 bases not matched to a gene. The V gene's germline CDR1 is SGHAT and CDR2 FQNNGV. The CDR3 covers 16 residues. The CDR3 DNA reads as TGTGCCAGCAGCTTAGAAAGTTGGACAGGATCCTACGAGCAGTACTTC. It encodes CASSLESWTGSYEQYF.

This clone was observed once. The chain recombines TRBV30 with TRBJ2-5; 7 bases are a match to TRBD2. The V and J ends lost 5 bases and 5 bases, in that order; junction bases with no gene match: 5. The CDR3 covers 12 residues. CDR1 and CDR2 (germline): GTSNPN, SVGIG (reference sequence). Here the CDR3 DNA reads TGTGCCTGGGGGACTACTCGGGAGACCCAGTACTTC. It codes for CAWGTTRETQYF.

This clone appeared a few times. The same CDR3 arises from other DNA sequences in this sample as well. The chain employs TRBV3-1 (or the pseudogene TRBV3-2) and TRBJ2-2, with 7 bases aligning to TRBD1. Germline V CDR1 and CDR2: LGHDT, YNNKEL (reference sequence). The CDR3 spans 15 residues. V dropped 2 bases and J dropped 1; count of bases not matched to a gene: 1. The CDR3 reads CASSQYRGNTGELFF. The DNA of the CDR3 is TGTGCCAGCAGCCAATACAGGGGGAACACCGGGGAGCTGTTTTTT.